The rows below give T cell receptor beta chains drawn from one sample of a study of T-cell memory formation after mild COVID-19. TCRdb independently ran MiXCR on the 5' RACE reads; one entry per CDR3 protein. The data contain a few hundred thousand distinct CDR3 sequences, about a fifth of them singletons. Sequenced sample: PBMCs or a T cell subset sorted from them (not recorded which). All receptors come from an adult woman who had mild COVID-19 (a few samples of this study predate the infection). Cell type and time point are not known. The CDR3 runs from the conserved cysteine through the conserved F or W. The order of the fields is D gene, J gene, V gene, clone size, CDR3 protein, CDR3 DNA. D genes are given only for firm matches. Clone size is stated in some rows and not others, as once, few, many or a class when expanded.

D gene: -
J gene: TRBJ2-7
V gene: TRBV6-1
clone size: -
CDR3 protein: CASTRQVNSYEQYF
CDR3 DNA: TGTGCCAGCACCCGACAGGTCAACTCCTACGAGCAGTACTTC

D gene: -
J gene: TRBJ2-5
V gene: TRBV7-9
clone size: few
CDR3 protein: CASIPGVQETQYF
CDR3 DNA: TGTGCCAGCATACCGGGGGTTCAGGAGACCCAGTACTTC

D gene: TRBD1
J gene: TRBJ2-1
V gene: TRBV5-1
clone size: -
CDR3 protein: CASSLARDRGLTDNEQFF
CDR3 DNA: TGCGCCAGCAGCTTGGCTCGGGACAGGGGGCTTACGGACAATGAGCAGTTCTTC

D gene: -
J gene: TRBJ2-2
V gene: TRBV6-5
clone size: -
CDR3 protein: CASGQGDTGELFF
CDR3 DNA: TGTGCCAGCGGCCAGGGTGACACCGGGGAGCTGTTTTTT

D gene: -
J gene: TRBJ2-5
V gene: TRBV5-4
clone size: few
CDR3 protein: CASTPAGTRQETQYF
CDR3 DNA: TGTGCCAGCACCCCCGCGGGAACTAGACAAGAGACCCAGTACTTC

D gene: -
J gene: TRBJ2-5
V gene: TRBV20-1
clone size: -
CDR3 protein: CSASGGAQETQYF
CDR3 DNA: TGCAGTGCTAGTGGCGGGGCCCAAGAGACCCAGTACTTC

D gene: -
J gene: TRBJ2-7
V gene: TRBV6-2/TRBV6-3
clone size: -
CDR3 protein: CASSYSGSSYEQYF
CDR3 DNA: TGTGCCAGCAGTTACTCGGGGAGCTCCTACGAGCAGTACTTC

D gene: TRBD1
J gene: TRBJ2-2
V gene: TRBV7-6
clone size: few
CDR3 protein: CASSSPGGMGGELFF
CDR3 DNA: TGTGCCAGCAGCTCGCCAGGGGGCATGGGCGGGGAGCTGTTTTTT

D gene: -
J gene: TRBJ1-2
V gene: TRBV7-2
clone size: few
CDR3 protein: CASSLALRREGYTF
CDR3 DNA: TGTGCCAGCAGCTTAGCGCTTCGGAGGGAGGGCTACACCTTC

D gene: TRBD1
J gene: TRBJ2-3
V gene: TRBV5-1
clone size: few
CDR3 protein: CASSSLPGTGSTDTQYF
CDR3 DNA: TGCGCCAGCAGCTCCTTGCCCGGGACAGGGAGCACAGATACGCAGTATTTT

D gene: TRBD2
J gene: TRBJ2-3
V gene: TRBV9
clone size: -
CDR3 protein: CASSPGLAGASTDTQYF
CDR3 DNA: TGTGCCAGCAGCCCGGGACTAGCGGGGGCCTCCACAGATACGCAGTATTTT

D gene: -
J gene: TRBJ2-1
V gene: TRBV30
clone size: few
CDR3 protein: CAWDSTAYNEQFF
CDR3 DNA: TGTGCCTGGGACTCGACAGCCTACAATGAGCAGTTCTTC

D gene: -
J gene: TRBJ2-3
V gene: TRBV7-2
clone size: -
CDR3 protein: CASSSGGTRTDTQYF
CDR3 DNA: TGTGCCAGCAGCTCAGGGGGGACTAGAACAGATACGCAGTATTTT

D gene: -
J gene: TRBJ2-7
V gene: TRBV7-7
clone size: -
CDR3 protein: CASSLGRGSEQYF
CDR3 DNA: TGTGCCAGCAGCTTAGGCAGGGGAAGCGAGCAGTACTTC

D gene: -
J gene: TRBJ1-1
V gene: TRBV12-3/TRBV12-4
clone size: few
CDR3 protein: CASSFRQRRHAEAFF
CDR3 DNA: TGTGCCAGCAGTTTCCGACAGAGGAGACACGCTGAAGCTTTCTTT

D gene: -
J gene: TRBJ1-2
V gene: TRBV30
clone size: -
CDR3 protein: CAWIVSPYGYTF
CDR3 DNA: TGTGCCTGGATAGTATCCCCCTATGGCTACACCTTC

D gene: -
J gene: TRBJ2-3
V gene: TRBV7-6
clone size: few
CDR3 protein: CASSPRASKRSDTQYF
CDR3 DNA: TGTGCCAGCAGCCCTAGGGCCTCGAAAAGGTCCGATACGCAGTATTTT

D gene: -
J gene: TRBJ2-7
V gene: TRBV9
clone size: -
CDR3 protein: CASSVDDYEQYF
CDR3 DNA: TGTGCCAGCAGCGTAGATGACTACGAGCAGTACTTC

D gene: -
J gene: TRBJ2-3
V gene: TRBV5-1
clone size: -
CDR3 protein: CASSLAVSGPDPSTDTQYF
CDR3 DNA: TGCGCCAGCAGCTTGGCCGTCTCAGGCCCAGATCCTAGCACAGATACGCAGTATTTT